The present entry profiles one TCR beta chain with its context. The record originates from a study of glioma-infiltrating T cells. Amplification of TCR alpha and beta CDR3 regions from RNA used iRepertoire nested multiplex PCR. TCRdb itself ran the multiplex PCR reads through MiXCR, one entry per CDR3 protein. The sample carries 400,000 or so distinct CDR3 sequences, roughly 41% recorded once. This receptor was taken from a human donor with low-grade glioma or glioblastoma, undergoing nonglioma brain surgery, or in good health (not recorded which). Sequencing input: glioma tissue, nonneoplastic brain tissue, or PBMCs (not recorded which).

The CDR3 DNA is TGTGCCAGCAGCTTGGATGGTAGCGGGAGGTCTCCGGAGACCCAGTACTTC. It specifies CASSLDGSGRSPETQYF. The rearrangement uses TRBV5-4 and TRBJ2-5; 10 bases map to TRBD2. V was clipped by 0 bases and J by 5 bases; unmatched bases: 10. The CDR3 covers 17 residues. Per the germline V gene, CDR1 is SGHNT and CDR2 is YYREEE (reference sequence).